This entry features one T cell receptor beta chain sequence. Source study methods: From reference gene primer amplification, estimates of nucleated cell counts were derived. Generated by immunoSEQ multiplex PCR, the TCRdb table keeps only in-frame clones and is missing some. Clone size and the V and J calls come from that table; the DNA yielded D and trimming. The table has tens of thousands of clones, roughly 90% seen once; the top ten hold roughly 2.3%. The data were obtained in a study of blood T cell repertoires in COVID-19. Study-level information: Collection of acute and convalescent COVID-19 samples took place in the United States, Italy and Spain.

The germline V and J ends were trimmed by 1 base and 3 bases, with 5 bases remaining between them. The CDR3 contains 13 residues. Germline V gene lookup returns CDR1 SGHKS and CDR2 YYEKEE (reference sequence). The chain combines TRBV5-5 with TRBJ2-1; D gene ambiguous. This sequence originates from a human donor with active COVID-19. The donor label of this sample is uncertain. Sequencing was performed on peripheral blood. The CDR3 DNA reads as TGTGCCAGCAGCTTGCCCAGCTACAATGAGCAGTTCTTC. As protein: CASSLPSYNEQFF. Full variable domain (outside the CDR3, taken from reference TRBV5-5 and TRBJ2-1): DAGVTQSPTHLIKTRGQQVTLRCSPISGHKSVSWYQQVLGQGPQFIFQYYEKEERGRGNFPDRFSARQFPNYSSELNVNALLLGDSALYLCASSLPSYNEQFFGPGTRLTVL.